These 11 T cell receptor beta chains were sequenced from one sample in a study of shared clonotypes between healthy human individuals. Repertoires were generated with immunoSEQ multiplex PCR, while TCRdb's copy carries only in-frame clones and drops some. The sample has millions of clones, about 92% seen once. Sample: naive CD4+ T cells sorted from blood. Subset reported: CD45RA+ positively selected. These receptors were obtained from a man in his late teens or twenties in good health.

This sequence joins TRBV6-1 and TRBJ2-6, with unresolved D. With 9 bases removed from V and 0 bases from J, the gap between germline ends came to 12 bases. The CDR3 is 15 amino acids. CDR1 MNHNS and CDR2 SASEGT come from the germline V gene. CDR3: CASGSGHSGANVLTF. DNA of the CDR3: TGTGCCAGTGGTTCGGGCCACTCTGGGGCCAACGTCCTGACTTTC.

The V and J genes are TRBV10-3 and TRBJ2-7; 7 bases are a match to TRBD1. This CDR3 has 13 amino acids. Germline CDR1 and CDR2: ENHRY and SYGVKD. J was trimmed by 0 bases and V by 6 bases; bases with no gene match: 2. The chain's CDR3 is CAIRGTDSYEQYF. The CDR3 region has the DNA TGTGCCATCAGGGGGACAGACTCCTACGAGCAGTACTTC.

The rearrangement links TRBV7-8 to TRBJ1-2, with D tentatively TRBD1 (5 bases). The CDR3 extends over 13 amino acids. The germline V gene has CDR1 SGHVS and CDR2 FQNEAQ. V was pared by 2 bases and J by 4 bases, with 8 bases between. The CDR3 nucleotides read TGTGCCAGCAGCTTAAGTGACAGCTATGGCTACACCTTC. It codes for CASSLSDSYGYTF.

The chain employs TRBV21-1 and TRBJ1-2; the table's D call of TRBD1 was not tested on the DNA. TRBV21-1 is deemed a pseudogene. The CDR3 has 14 residues. DNA of the CDR3: TGTGCCAGCACCTCCGCGACAGCTAACTATGGCTACACCTTC. It translates to CASTSATANYGYTF.

This clone was counted only a few times. The same CDR3 can be traced to other DNA sequences in this sample. The chain carries TRBV7-2 and TRBJ2-7; D uncertain. The length of the CDR3 is 13 residues. The V gene's germline CDR1 is SGHTA and CDR2 FQGNSA. The germline V and J ends were trimmed by 2 bases and 0 bases, with 5 bases remaining between them. The CDR3 spells CASSLPGSYEQYF. CDR3 nucleotides: TGTGCCAGCAGCTTACCCGGCTCCTACGAGCAGTACTTC.

This clone occurred once. The chain carries TRBV27 and TRBJ2-5, with TRBD2 identical over 11 bases. CDR1 is MNHEY and CDR2 is SMNVEV in the germline V gene (reference sequence). V trimming: 5 bases; J trimming: 5 bases; junction bases outside the gene matches: 10. This CDR3 is 16 amino acids long. CDR3 nucleotides: TGTGCCAGCAGTATAACACTAGCGGGGGTGGTGGAGACCCAGTACTTC. Residues: CASSITLAGVVETQYF.

The J gene is TRBJ2-7, the V gene TRBV19; D is possibly TRBD1 or TRBD2 (5 bases each). The CDR3 loop spans 14 amino acids. Per germline, CDR1 LNHDA and CDR2 SQIVND (reference sequence). Trimming shortened V by 8 bases and J by 2 bases, and 16 bases separated the two germline ends. The CDR3 coding sequence is TGTGCCAGTGGACCCGGGACGATCGCCTACGAGCAGTACTTC. Translation: CASGPGTIAYEQYF.

This clone turned up a few times. The CDR3 sequence: CASSLWVGDTEAFF. The CDR3 DNA sequence: TGTGCCAGCAGTTTATGGGTGGGGGACACTGAAGCTTTCTTT. V usage is TRBV27 and J usage is TRBJ1-1; tentatively, D is TRBD1 (5 bases). The CDR3 sequence is 14 residues long. In germline, CDR1 is MNHEY, CDR2 SMNVEV (reference sequence). Trimming left V 1 base short and J 3 bases short, with 9 bases between.

As DNA, the CDR3 is TGTGCCAGCAGCTTAGACGAACTAGCCTGGGAGACCCAGTACTTC. Its protein product is CASSLDELAWETQYF. The chain employs TRBV7-2 and TRBJ2-5, with D tentatively TRBD2 (6 bases). V was pared by 1 base and J by 5 bases, with 14 bases between. This CDR3 is 15 amino acids long. Germline V CDR1 and CDR2: SGHTA, FQGNSA.

This rearrangement joins TRBV5-1 to TRBJ2-1, with 7 bases identical to TRBD2. The CDR3 has 15 residues. Germline V gene lookup returns CDR1 SGHRS and CDR2 YFSETQ. V dropped 3 bases and J dropped 4; count of bases not matched to a gene: 7. CDR3: CASSSTGGQYNEQFF. For the CDR3, the DNA is TGCGCCAGCAGCTCGACGGGAGGCCAATACAATGAGCAGTTCTTC.

This chain uses TRBV5-1 with TRBJ1-5; maybe TRBD1 (5 bases). V lost 4 bases and J 3 bases, leaving 17 bases between the germline ends. CDR1 is SGHRS and CDR2 is YFSETQ in the germline V gene. The length of the CDR3 is 16 residues. The CDR3 DNA sequence: TGCGCCAGCAGCGAAGGGGTAACAGCGAACAATCAGCCCCAGCATTTT. Its protein product is CASSEGVTANNQPQHF. The full variable domain, with the rest looked up from reference TRBV5-1 and TRBJ1-5, is KAGVTQTPRYLIKTRGQQVTLSCSPISGHRSVSWYQQTPGQGLQFLFEYFSETQRNKGNFPGRFSGRQFSNSRSEMNVSTLELGDSALYLCASSEGVTANNQPQHFGDGTRLSIL.